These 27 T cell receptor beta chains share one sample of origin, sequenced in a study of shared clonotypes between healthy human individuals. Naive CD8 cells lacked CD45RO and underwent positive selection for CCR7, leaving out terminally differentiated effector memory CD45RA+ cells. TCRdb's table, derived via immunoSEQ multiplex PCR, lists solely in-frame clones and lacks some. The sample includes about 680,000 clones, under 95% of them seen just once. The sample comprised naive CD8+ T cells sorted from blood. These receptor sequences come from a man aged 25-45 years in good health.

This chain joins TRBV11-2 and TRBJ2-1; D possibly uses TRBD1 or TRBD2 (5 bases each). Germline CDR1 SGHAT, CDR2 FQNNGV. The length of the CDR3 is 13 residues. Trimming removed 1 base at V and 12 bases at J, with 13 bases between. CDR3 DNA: TGTGCCAGCAGCTTAGCGGGGCAGGGTACGCAGTTCTTC. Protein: CASSLAGQGTQFF.

CDR3 in DNA: TGCGCCAGCAGTGAGTATTCCCCGTCACGCTTCCTCAACACTGAAGCTTTCTTT. Translation gives CASSEYSPSRFLNTEAFF. V usage is TRBV10-2 and J usage is TRBJ1-1; D is unresolved. Germline CDR1 is WSHSY and CDR2 is SAAADI. CDR3 length: 18 residues. Trimming shortened V by 1 base and J by 2 bases, and 20 bases separated the two germline ends.

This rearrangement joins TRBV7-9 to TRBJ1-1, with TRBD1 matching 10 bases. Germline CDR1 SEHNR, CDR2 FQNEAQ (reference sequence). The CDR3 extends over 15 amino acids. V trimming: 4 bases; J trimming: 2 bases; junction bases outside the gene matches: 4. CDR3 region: CASSSGTGVNTEAFF. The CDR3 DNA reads TGTGCCAGCAGCTCCGGGACAGGGGTTAACACTGAAGCTTTCTTT. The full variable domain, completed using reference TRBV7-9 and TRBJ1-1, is DTGVSQNPRHKITKRGQNVTFRCDPISEHNRLYWYRQTLGQGPEFLTYFQNEAQLEKSRLLSDRFSAERPKGSFSTLEIQRTEQGDSAMYLCASSSGTGVNTEAFFGQGTRLTVV.

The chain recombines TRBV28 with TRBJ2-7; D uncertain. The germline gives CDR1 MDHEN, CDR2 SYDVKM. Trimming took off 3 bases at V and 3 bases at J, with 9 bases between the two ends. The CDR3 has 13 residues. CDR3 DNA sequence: TGTGCCAGCAGTTTCCTAAGGCACTACGAGCAGTACTTC. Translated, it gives CASSFLRHYEQYF.

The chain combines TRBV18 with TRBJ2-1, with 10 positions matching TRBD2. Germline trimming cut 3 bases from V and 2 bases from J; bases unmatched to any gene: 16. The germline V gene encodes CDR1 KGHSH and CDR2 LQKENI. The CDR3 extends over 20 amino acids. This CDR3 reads CASSPSVSGRDFAAYNEQFF. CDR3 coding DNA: TGTGCCAGCTCACCGAGCGTGAGCGGGAGGGACTTCGCGGCCTACAATGAGCAGTTCTTC.

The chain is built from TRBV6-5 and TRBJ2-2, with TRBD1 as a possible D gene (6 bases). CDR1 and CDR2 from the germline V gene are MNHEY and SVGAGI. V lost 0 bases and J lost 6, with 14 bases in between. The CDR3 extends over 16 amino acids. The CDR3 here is CASSYSNRDRAGELFF. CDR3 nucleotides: TGTGCCAGCAGTTACTCGAACAGGGATAGGGCCGGGGAGCTGTTTTTT.

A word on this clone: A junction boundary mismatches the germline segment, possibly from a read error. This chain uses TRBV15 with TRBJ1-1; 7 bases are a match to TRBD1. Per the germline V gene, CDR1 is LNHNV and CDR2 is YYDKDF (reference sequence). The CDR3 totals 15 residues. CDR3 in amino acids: CATSGDRALNTEAFF. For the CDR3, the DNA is TGTGCCACCAGCGGAGACAGGGCCCTGAACACTGAAGCTTTCTTT.

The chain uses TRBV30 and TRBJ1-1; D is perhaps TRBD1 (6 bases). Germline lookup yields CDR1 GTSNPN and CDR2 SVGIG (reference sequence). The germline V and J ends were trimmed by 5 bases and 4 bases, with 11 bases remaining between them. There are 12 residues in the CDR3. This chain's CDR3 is CAWGEGGTEAFF. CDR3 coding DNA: TGTGCCTGGGGTGAGGGGGGCACTGAAGCTTTCTTT.

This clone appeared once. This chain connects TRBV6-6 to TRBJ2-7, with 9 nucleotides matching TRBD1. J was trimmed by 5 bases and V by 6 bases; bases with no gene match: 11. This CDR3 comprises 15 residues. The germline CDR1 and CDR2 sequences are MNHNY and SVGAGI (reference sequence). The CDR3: CASSHNDRGLNEQYF. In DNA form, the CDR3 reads TGTGCCAGCAGCCACAATGACAGGGGGTTGAACGAGCAGTACTTC.

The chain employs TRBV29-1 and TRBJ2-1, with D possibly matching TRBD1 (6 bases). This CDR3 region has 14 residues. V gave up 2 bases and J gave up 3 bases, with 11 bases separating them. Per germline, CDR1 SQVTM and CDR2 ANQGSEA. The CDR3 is CSVEQGFDYNEQFF. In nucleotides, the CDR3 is TGCAGCGTTGAACAGGGGTTCGACTACAATGAGCAGTTCTTC.

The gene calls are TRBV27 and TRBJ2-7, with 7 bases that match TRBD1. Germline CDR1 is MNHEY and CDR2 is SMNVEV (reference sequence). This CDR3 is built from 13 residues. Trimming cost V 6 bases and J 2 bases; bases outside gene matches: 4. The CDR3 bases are TGTGCCAGCAGAGGGACAGATACCTACGAGCAGTACTTC. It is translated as CASRGTDTYEQYF.

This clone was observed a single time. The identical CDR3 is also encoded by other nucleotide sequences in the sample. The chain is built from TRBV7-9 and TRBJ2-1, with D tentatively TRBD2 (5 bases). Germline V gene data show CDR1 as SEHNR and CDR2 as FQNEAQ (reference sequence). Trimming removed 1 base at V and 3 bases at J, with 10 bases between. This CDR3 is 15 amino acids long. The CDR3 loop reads CASSLVGGFYNEQFF. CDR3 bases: TGTGCCAGCAGCTTAGTCGGCGGGTTCTACAATGAGCAGTTCTTC.

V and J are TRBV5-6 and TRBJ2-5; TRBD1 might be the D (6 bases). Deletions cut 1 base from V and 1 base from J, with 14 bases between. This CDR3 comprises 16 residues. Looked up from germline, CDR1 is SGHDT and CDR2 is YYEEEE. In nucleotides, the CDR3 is TGTGCCAGCAGCTTGAGTGGGGACACCTTCCAAGAGACCCAGTACTTC. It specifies CASSLSGDTFQETQYF.

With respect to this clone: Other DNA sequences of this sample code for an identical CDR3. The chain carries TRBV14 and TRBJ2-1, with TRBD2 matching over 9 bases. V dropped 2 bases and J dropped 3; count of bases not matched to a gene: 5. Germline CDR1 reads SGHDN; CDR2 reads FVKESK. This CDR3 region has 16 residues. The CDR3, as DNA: TGTGCCAGCAGCCAAACGACTAGCGGACTCTACAATGAGCAGTTCTTC. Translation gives CASSQTTSGLYNEQFF. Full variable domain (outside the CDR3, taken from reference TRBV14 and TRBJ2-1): EAGVTQFPSHSVIEKGQTVTLRCDPISGHDNLYWYRRVMGKEIKFLLHFVKESKQDESGMPNNRFLAERTGGTYSTLKVQPAELEDSGVYFCASSQTTSGLYNEQFFGPGTRLTVL.

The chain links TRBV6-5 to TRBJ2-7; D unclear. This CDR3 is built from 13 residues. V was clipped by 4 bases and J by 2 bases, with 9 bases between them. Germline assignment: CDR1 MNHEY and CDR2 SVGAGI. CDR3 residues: CASSWNSAYEQYF. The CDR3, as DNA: TGTGCCAGCAGTTGGAACAGTGCCTACGAGCAGTACTTC.

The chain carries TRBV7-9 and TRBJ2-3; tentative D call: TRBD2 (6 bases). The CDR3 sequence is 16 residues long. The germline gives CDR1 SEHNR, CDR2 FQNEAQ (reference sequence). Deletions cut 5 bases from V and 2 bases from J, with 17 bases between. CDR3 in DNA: TGTGCCAGCAGCACCGCTAGCGCCCAGTTCACAGATACGCAGTATTTT. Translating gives CASSTASAQFTDTQYF.

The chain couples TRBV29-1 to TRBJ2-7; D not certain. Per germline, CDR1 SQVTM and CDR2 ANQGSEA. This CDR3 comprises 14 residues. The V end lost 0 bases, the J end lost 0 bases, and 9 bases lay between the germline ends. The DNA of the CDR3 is TGCAGCGTTGAAGATCTGGGCAGCTCCTACGAGCAGTACTTC. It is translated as CSVEDLGSSYEQYF.

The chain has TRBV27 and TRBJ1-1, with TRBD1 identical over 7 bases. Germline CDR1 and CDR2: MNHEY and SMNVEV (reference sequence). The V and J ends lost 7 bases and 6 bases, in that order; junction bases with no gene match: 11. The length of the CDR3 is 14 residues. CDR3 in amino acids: CASTPIDRAAEAFF. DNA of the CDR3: TGTGCCAGCACTCCGATTGACAGGGCGGCTGAAGCTTTCTTT.

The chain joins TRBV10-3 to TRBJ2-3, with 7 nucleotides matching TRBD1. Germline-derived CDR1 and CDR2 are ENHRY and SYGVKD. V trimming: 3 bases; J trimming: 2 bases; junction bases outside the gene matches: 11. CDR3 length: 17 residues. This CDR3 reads CAISDTIDRAHTDTQYF. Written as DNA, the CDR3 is TGTGCCATCAGTGACACCATTGACAGGGCTCACACAGATACGCAGTATTTT.

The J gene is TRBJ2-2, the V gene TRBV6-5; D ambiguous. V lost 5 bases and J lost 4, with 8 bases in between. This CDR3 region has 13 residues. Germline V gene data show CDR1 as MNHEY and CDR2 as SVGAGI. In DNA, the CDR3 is TGTGCCAGCAGTCCCAGGCCCACCGGGGAGCTGTTTTTT. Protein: CASSPRPTGELFF.

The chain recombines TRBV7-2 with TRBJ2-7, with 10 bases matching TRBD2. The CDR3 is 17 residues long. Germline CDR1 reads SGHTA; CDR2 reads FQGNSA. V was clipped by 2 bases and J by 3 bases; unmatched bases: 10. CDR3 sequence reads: CASSLPGLADLHYEQYF. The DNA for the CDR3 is TGTGCCAGCAGCTTACCCGGACTAGCGGATTTGCACTACGAGCAGTACTTC.

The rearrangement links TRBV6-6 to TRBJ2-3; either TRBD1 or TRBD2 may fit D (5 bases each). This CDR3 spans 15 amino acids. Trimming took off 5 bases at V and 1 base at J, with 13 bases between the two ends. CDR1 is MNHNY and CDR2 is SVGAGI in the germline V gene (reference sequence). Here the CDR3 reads CASSPRDEGTDTQYF. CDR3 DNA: TGTGCCAGCAGTCCAAGGGACGAGGGCACAGATACGCAGTATTTT.

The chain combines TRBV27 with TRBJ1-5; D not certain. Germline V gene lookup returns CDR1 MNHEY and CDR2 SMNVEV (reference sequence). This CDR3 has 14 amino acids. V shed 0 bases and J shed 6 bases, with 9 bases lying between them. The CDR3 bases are TGTGCCAGCAGTTTATCGAGGTGGGCTCAGCCCCAGCATTTT. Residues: CASSLSRWAQPQHF.

This CDR3 is CASSKAHGGRSKADTQYF. The CDR3, as DNA: TGTGCCAGCAGCAAAGCTCATGGGGGGAGATCGAAGGCAGATACGCAGTATTTT. The chain joins TRBV21-1 to TRBJ2-3; TRBD2, the D gene given by the table, was not confirmed from the DNA. TRBV21-1 is tagged as a pseudogene. CDR3 length: 18 amino acids.

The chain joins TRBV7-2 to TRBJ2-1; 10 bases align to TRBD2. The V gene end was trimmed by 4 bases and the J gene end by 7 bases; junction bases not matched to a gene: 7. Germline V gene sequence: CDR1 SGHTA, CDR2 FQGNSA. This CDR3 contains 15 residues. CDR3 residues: CASSSAGGPGNEQFF. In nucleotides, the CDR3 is TGTGCCAGCAGCTCAGCGGGAGGGCCGGGGAATGAGCAGTTCTTC.

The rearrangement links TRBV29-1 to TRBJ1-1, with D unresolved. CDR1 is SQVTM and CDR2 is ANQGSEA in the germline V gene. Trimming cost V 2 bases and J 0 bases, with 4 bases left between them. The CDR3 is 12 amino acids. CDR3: CSVEQMNTEAFF. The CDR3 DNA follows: TGCAGCGTTGAACAGATGAACACTGAAGCTTTCTTT.

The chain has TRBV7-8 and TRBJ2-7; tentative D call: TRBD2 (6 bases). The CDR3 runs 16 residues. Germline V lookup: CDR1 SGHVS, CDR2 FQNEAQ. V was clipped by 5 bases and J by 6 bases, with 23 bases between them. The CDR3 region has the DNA TGTGCCAGCAGCGTGAACGGGGGACTCTCCGTGGGCGAGCAGTACTTC. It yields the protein CASSVNGGLSVGEQYF.